This T cell receptor (beta chain) is drawn from a study of beta chain features in type 1 diabetes. Looking at the study overall: On cell yields, gender and age, patients and healthy donors were similar.

The sample holds a few counts of this clone. CDR1 is SGHNT, CDR2 YENEEA, per germline. The CDR3 contains 12 residues. V shed 5 bases and J shed 5 bases, with 7 bases lying between them. The study reverse transcribed the entire isolated RNA, so it sequenced expressed TCRB transcripts. The protocol was immunoSEQ multiplex PCR, while the TCRdb copy is restricted to in-frame clones and leaves out a portion. This repertoire shows about 210,000 clones, approximately 11% found once; its top ten account for over 1%. This receptor was obtained from a man between 18 and 35 years old in good health. The specimen was central memory CD4+ T cells from blood. V is TRBV11-3 and J is TRBJ2-1; D uncertain. The CDR3 loop is CASSADDNEQFF. CDR3 in DNA: TGTGCCAGCAGCGCGGATGACAATGAGCAGTTCTTC.